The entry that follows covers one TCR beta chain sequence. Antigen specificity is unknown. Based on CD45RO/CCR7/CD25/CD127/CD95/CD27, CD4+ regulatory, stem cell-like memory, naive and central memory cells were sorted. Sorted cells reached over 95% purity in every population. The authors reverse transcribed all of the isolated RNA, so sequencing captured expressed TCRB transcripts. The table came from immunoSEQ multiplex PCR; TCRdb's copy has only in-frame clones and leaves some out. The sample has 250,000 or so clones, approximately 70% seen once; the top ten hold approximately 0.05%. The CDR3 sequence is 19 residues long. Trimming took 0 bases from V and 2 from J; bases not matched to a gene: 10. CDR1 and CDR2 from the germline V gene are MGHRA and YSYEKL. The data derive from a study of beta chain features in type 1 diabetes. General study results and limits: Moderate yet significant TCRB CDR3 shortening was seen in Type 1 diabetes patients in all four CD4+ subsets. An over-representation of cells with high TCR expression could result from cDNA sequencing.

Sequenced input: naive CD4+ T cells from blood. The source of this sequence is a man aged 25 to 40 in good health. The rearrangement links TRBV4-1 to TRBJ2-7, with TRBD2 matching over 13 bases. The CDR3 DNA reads TGCGCCAGCAGCCAAGATCAAACTAGCGGGAGGGCCATCGCCTACGAGCAGTACTTC. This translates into CASSQDQTSGRAIAYEQYF.